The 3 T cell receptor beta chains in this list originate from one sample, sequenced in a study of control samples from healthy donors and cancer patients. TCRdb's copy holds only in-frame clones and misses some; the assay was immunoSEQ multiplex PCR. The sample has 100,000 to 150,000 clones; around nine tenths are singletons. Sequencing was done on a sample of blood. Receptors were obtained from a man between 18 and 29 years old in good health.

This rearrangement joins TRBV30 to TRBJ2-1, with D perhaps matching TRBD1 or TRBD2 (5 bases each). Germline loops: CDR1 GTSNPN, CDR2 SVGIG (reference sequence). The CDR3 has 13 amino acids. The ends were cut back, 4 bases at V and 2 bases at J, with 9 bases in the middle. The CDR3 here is CAWNRGPYNEQFF. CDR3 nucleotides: TGTGCCTGGAATCGGGGACCCTACAATGAGCAGTTCTTC.

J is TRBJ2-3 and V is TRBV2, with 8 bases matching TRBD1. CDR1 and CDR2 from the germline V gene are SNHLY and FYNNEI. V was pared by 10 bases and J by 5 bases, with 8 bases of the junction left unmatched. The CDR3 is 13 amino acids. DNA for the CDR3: TGTGCCATCTTGGACAGGGAGCAAGATACGCAGTATTTT. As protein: CAILDREQDTQYF.

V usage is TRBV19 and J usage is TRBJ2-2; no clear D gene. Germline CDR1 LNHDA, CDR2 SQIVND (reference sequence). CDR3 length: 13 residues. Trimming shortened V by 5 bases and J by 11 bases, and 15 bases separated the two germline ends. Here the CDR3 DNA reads TGTGCCAGTAGTTCGCTACTGTTCGGAGAGCTGTTTTTT. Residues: CASSSLLFGELFF.